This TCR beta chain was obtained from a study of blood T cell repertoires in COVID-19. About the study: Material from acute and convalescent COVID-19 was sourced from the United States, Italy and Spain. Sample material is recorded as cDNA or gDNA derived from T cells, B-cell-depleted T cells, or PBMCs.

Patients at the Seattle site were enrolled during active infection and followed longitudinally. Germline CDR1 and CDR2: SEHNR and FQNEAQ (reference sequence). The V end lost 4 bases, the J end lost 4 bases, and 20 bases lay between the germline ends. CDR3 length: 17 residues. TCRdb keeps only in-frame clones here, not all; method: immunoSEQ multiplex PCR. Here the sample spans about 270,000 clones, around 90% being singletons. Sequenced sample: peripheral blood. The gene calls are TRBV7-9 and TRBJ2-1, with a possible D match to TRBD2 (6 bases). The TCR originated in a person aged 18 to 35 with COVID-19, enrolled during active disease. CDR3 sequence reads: CASSSRLYGSRYNEQFF. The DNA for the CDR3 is TGTGCCAGCAGCTCACGACTTTACGGGAGCCGTTACAATGAGCAGTTCTTC.